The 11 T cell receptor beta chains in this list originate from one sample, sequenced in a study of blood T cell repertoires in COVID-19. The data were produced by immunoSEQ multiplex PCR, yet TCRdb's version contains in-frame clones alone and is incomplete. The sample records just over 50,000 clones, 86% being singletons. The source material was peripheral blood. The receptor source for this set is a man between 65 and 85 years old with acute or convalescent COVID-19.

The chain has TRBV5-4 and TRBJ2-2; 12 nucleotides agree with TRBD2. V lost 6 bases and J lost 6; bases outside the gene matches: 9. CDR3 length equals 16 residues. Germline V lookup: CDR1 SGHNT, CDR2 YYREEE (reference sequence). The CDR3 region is CASNSPTSGSAGELFF. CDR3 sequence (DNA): TGTGCCAGCAATTCCCCGACTAGCGGGAGCGCCGGGGAGCTGTTTTTT.

The CDR3 is CASSQGKGVGTEAFF. In DNA form, the CDR3 reads TGCGCCAGCAGCCAAGGAAAAGGGGTGGGCACTGAAGCTTTCTTT. This rearrangement joins TRBV4-1 to TRBJ1-1, with D perhaps matching TRBD1 (5 bases). The CDR3 sequence is 15 residues long. Germline CDR1 and CDR2: MGHRA and YSYEKL. The germline V and J ends were trimmed by 1 base and 4 bases, with 13 bases remaining between them.

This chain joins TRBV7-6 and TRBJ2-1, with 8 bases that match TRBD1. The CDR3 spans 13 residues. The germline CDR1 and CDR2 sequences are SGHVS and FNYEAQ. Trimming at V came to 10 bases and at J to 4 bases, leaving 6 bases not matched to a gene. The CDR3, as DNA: TGTGCCACTTCGACAGGGGTTTACAATGAGCAGTTCTTC. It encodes CATSTGVYNEQFF.

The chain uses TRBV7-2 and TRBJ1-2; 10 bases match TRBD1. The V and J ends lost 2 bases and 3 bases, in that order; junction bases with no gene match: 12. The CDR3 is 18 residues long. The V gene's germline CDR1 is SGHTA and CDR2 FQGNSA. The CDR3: CASSLRSTGGLADYGYTF. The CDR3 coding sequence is TGTGCCAGCAGCTTACGATCGACAGGGGGCTTAGCAGACTATGGCTACACCTTC. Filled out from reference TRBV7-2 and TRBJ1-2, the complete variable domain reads GAGVSQSPSNKVTEKGKDVELRCDPISGHTALYWYRQSLGQGLEFLIYFQGNSAPDKSGLPSDRFSAERTGGSVSTLTIQRTQQEDSAVYLCASSLRSTGGLADYGYTFGSGTRLTVV.

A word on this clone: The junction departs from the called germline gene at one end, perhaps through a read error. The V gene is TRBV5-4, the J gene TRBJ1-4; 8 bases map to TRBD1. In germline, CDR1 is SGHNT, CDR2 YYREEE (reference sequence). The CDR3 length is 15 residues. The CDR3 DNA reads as TGTGCCAGCAGCAGGACAGGGTTTCCAACTGAAGAACTGTTTTTT. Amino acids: CASSRTGFPTEELFF.

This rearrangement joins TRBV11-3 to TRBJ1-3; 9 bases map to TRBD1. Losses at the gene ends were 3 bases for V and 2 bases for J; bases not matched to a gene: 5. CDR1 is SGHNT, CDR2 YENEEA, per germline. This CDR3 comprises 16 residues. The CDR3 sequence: CASSFGGQGTGNTIYF. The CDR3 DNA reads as TGTGCCAGCAGCTTTGGCGGACAGGGGACTGGAAACACCATATATTTT.

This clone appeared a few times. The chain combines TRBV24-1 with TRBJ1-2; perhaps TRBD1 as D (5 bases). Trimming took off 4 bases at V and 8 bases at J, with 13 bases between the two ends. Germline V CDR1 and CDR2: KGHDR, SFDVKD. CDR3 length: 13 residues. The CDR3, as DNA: TGTGCCACCAGTGAACCCAGGGTACAAGGCTACACCTTC. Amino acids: CATSEPRVQGYTF.

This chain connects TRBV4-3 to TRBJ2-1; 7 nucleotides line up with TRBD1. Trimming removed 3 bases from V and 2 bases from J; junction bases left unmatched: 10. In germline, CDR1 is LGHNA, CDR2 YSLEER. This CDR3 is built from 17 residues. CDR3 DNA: TGCGCCAGCAGCCAGGATCCCACAGGGGTCCCCTACAATGAGCAGTTCTTC. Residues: CASSQDPTGVPYNEQFF.

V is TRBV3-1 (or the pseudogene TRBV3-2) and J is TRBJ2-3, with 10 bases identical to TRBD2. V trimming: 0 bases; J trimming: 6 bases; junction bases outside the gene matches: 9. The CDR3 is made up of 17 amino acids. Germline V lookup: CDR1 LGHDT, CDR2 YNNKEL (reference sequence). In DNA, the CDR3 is TGTGCCAGCAGCCAAGAATCCCTAGCGGGGGTCTCGGATACGCAGTATTTT. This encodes CASSQESLAGVSDTQYF.

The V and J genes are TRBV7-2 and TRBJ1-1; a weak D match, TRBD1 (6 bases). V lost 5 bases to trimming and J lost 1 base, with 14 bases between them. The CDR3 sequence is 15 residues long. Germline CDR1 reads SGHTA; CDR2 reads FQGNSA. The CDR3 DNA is TGTGCCAGCAGCCCGATGGGAGGGGGGAACACTGAAGCTTTCTTT. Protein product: CASSPMGGGNTEAFF.

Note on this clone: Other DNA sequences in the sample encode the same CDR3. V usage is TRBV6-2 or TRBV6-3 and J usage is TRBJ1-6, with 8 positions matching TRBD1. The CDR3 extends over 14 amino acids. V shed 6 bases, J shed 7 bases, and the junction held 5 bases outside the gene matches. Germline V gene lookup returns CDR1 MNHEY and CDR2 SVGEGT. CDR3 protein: CASSRTGRNSPLHF. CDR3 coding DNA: TGTGCCAGCAGCCGGACAGGGAGGAATTCACCCCTCCACTTT.